This T cell receptor beta chain was retrieved from a study of T-cell reconstitution after alpha-beta-depleted transplantation in children. Trimming removed 4 bases from V and 2 bases from J, with 14 bases in between. Germline V gene data show CDR1 as SEHNR and CDR2 as FQNEAQ (reference sequence). This CDR3 comprises 15 residues. A TCRbeta library incorporating unique molecular identifiers was prepared. TCRdb redid the calling of the PCR reads with MiXCR, one entry per CDR3 protein. The data contain around 440,000 distinct CDR3 sequences, around 15% of them singletons. The TCR comes from a boy younger than two who had a stem cell transplant for Wiskott-Aldrich syndrome, so the T cells may come from the graft donor. The chain is built from TRBV7-9 and TRBJ1-1; D may be TRBD1 (5 bases). The input for sequencing was PBMCs, mostly from graft donor cells, taken 360 days after TCRalphabeta/CD19-depleted stem cell transplant. The CDR3 loop is CASSSQTAINTEAFF. CDR3 sequence (DNA): TGTGCCAGCAGCTCACAGACAGCAATAAACACTGAAGCTTTCTTT.